The 8 T cell receptor beta chains given below trace back to one sample, sequenced in a study of blood T cell repertoires in COVID-19. This table comes from immunoSEQ multiplex PCR, and its TCRdb copy is limited to in-frame clones, with some not included. The table lists 200,000 to 300,000 clones, over 65% of them singletons, with over 3% in the top ten. Sample: peripheral blood. These receptors all come from a woman of 80 years or more with acute or convalescent COVID-19.

This sequence joins TRBV6-5 and TRBJ2-7, with 8 bases identical to TRBD2. This CDR3 is built from 13 residues. Germline CDR1 MNHEY, CDR2 SVGAGI. With 6 bases clipped from V and 4 bases from J, the junction kept 5 bases outside the gene matches. The DNA of the CDR3 is TGTGCCAGCAGCCCCCCGGGGGGGTACGAGCAGTACTTC. Protein product: CASSPPGGYEQYF.

The sample holds a few counts of this clone. The V gene is TRBV3-1 (or the pseudogene TRBV3-2), the J gene TRBJ1-2, with no clear D. Germline V gene sequence: CDR1 LGHDT, CDR2 YNNKEL (reference sequence). V was cut by 4 bases and J by 6 bases, with 9 bases left in between. CDR3 size: 12 residues. Here the CDR3 reads CASSPGPHGYTF. The DNA for the CDR3 is TGTGCCAGCAGCCCGGGTCCCCATGGCTACACCTTC.

CDR3 bases: TGTGCCACCAGCAGAGGGGACCTAGCGGGGGGGCACTATGAGCAGTTCTTC. Amino acids: CATSRGDLAGGHYEQFF. The V gene is TRBV15, the J gene TRBJ2-1; 12 bases line up with TRBD2. Trimming at V came to 1 base and at J to 8 bases, leaving 9 bases not matched to a gene. The length of the CDR3 is 17 residues. The V gene's germline CDR1 is LNHNV and CDR2 YYDKDF (reference sequence). Supplemented by reference TRBV15 and TRBJ2-1, the full variable domain reads DAMVIQNPRYQVTQFGKPVTLSCSQTLNHNVMYWYQQKSSQAPKLLFHYYDKDFNNEADTPDNFQSRRPNTSFCFLDIRSPGLGDTAMYLCATSRGDLAGGHYEQFFGPGTRLTVL.

This clone has just one count. The V call is TRBV6-5, the J call TRBJ1-1, with 7 bases lining up with TRBD1. V shed 2 bases and J 2 bases; nucleotides not matched to a gene: 2. This CDR3 spans 14 amino acids. Germline loops: CDR1 MNHEY, CDR2 SVGAGI. CDR3 coding DNA: TGTGCCAGCAGTTACGGGACAGAAAACACTGAAGCTTTCTTT. It is translated as CASSYGTENTEAFF.

This clone was found once. The genes are TRBV4-2 and TRBJ1-3, with 11 bases that match TRBD1. Germline assignment: CDR1 LGHNA and CDR2 YNFKEQ. J gave up 2 bases and V 3 bases, and 9 bases lay outside the gene matches. The CDR3 sequence is 18 residues long. Written as DNA, the CDR3 is TGTGCCAGCAGCCACGGGACAGGGGGTCAGACGACTGGAAACACCATATATTTT. It codes for CASSHGTGGQTTGNTIYF.

This rearrangement joins TRBV7-2 to TRBJ2-4; D possibly corresponds to TRBD2 (5 bases). V dropped 2 bases and J dropped 4 bases, with 12 bases sitting between them. From germline, CDR1 is SGHTA and CDR2 FQGNSA. The CDR3 is made up of 15 amino acids. CDR3 sequence (DNA): TGTGCCAGCAGCTTAAGTTTAACGGGGAAAAACATTCAGTACTTC. Translating it yields CASSLSLTGKNIQYF.

The chain is built from TRBV11-2 and TRBJ2-1; D call uncertain. The germline V and J ends were trimmed by 1 base and 8 bases, with 9 bases remaining between them. The CDR3 sequence is 13 residues long. Germline CDR1 reads SGHAT; CDR2 reads FQNNGV. Here the CDR3 reads CASSLAPQDEQFF. The CDR3 region has the DNA TGTGCCAGCAGCTTAGCCCCCCAGGATGAGCAGTTCTTC.

V gene TRBV19 combines with J gene TRBJ2-4; 9 nucleotides line up with TRBD1. This CDR3 comprises 16 residues. After removal of 3 bases from V and 5 bases from J, the junction contained 8 bases not matched to a gene. The germline gives CDR1 LNHDA, CDR2 SQIVND (reference sequence). The chain's CDR3 is CASSIRGQGSQNIQYF. The CDR3, as DNA: TGTGCCAGTAGTATCAGGGGACAGGGTAGTCAAAACATTCAGTACTTC. Full variable domain (rest looked up from reference TRBV19 and TRBJ2-4): DGGITQSPKYLFRKEGQNVTLSCEQNLNHDAMYWYRQDPGQGLRLIYYSQIVNDFQKGDIAEGYSVSREKKESFPLTVTSAQKNPTAFYLCASSIRGQGSQNIQYFGAGTRLSVL.